The 14 T cell receptor beta chains in this list originate from one sample, sequenced in a study of T cells after posttransplantation cyclophosphamide. Controls had myeloablative marrow grafts with methotrexate and calcineurin inhibitor, sampled at 1 year. Some clones are missing from TCRdb's copy, which holds only in-frame ones; the method was immunoSEQ multiplex PCR. This table has 9,500 to 10,000 clones, approximately 90% appearing once. The material sequenced was PBMCs, taken after an allogeneic stem cell transplant with a calcineurin inhibitor and methotrexate. Source of these receptors: a male patient younger than 45 who received an allogeneic stem cell transplant from an unrelated donor, was CMV-positive, and had no GVHD. The T cells may partly be graft donor cells.

This chain joins TRBV15 and TRBJ2-7; 10 bases line up with TRBD1. Germline CDR1 LNHNV, CDR2 YYDKDF (reference sequence). The CDR3 spans 18 residues. Trimming removed 0 bases from V and 3 bases from J; junction bases left unmatched: 11. The CDR3 region has the DNA TGTGCCACCAGCAGAGATCTTTTGGACAGGGGGTCCCGCTACGAGCAGTACGTC. This translates into CATSRDLLDRGSRYEQYV.

This chain uses TRBV7-2 with TRBJ1-2; 7 bases map to TRBD1. The CDR3 totals 15 residues. With V trimmed by 1 base and J by 1 base, 3 bases remained unmatched. Germline V lookup: CDR1 SGHTA, CDR2 FQGNSA. This chain's CDR3 is CASSLVAGGNYGYTF. The CDR3 DNA sequence: TGTGCCAGCAGCTTAGTGGCAGGGGGTAACTATGGCTACACCTTC.

The V gene is TRBV6-5, the J gene TRBJ1-5, with D possibly TRBD1 on 6 matching bases. Deletions cut 2 bases from V and 3 bases from J, with 11 bases between. From germline, CDR1 is MNHEY and CDR2 SVGAGI. CDR3 length: 15 residues. CDR3 in DNA: TGTGCCAGCAGTTACACCCAGGGGTCCAATCAGCCCCAGCATTTT. Protein product: CASSYTQGSNQPQHF.

This clone came up once. This chain joins TRBV5-1 and TRBJ2-5; TRBD2 matches 11 bases. The CDR3 spans 16 residues. J lost 3 bases, V lost 3 bases, and 7 bases had no gene match. CDR1 is SGHRS, CDR2 YFSETQ, per germline. The CDR3 spells CASSWFGGLAEETQYF. CDR3 nucleotide sequence: TGCGCCAGCAGCTGGTTTGGGGGACTAGCGGAAGAGACCCAGTACTTC.

V and J are TRBV6-5 and TRBJ1-1, with D maybe TRBD1 (5 bases). Germline CDR1 reads MNHEY; CDR2 reads SVGAGI. The CDR3 consists of 13 residues. V lost 4 bases and J 5 bases, leaving 11 bases between the germline ends. The CDR3 coding sequence is TGTGCCAGCAGTTCCCCAGGGAGGACTGAAGCTTTCTTT. Encoded protein: CASSSPGRTEAFF.

The chain recombines TRBV5-1 with TRBJ1-2; a weak D match, TRBD1 (5 bases). The CDR3 extends over 14 amino acids. With 4 bases removed from V and 2 bases from J, the gap between germline ends came to 12 bases. Germline V CDR1 and CDR2: SGHRS, YFSETQ. The CDR3 region is CASSPGGANYGYTF. Written as DNA, the CDR3 is TGCGCCAGCAGCCCCGGAGGGGCCAACTATGGCTACACCTTC.

This rearrangement joins TRBV21-1 to TRBJ2-7; the D call of TRBD2 is as the table states it, not checked on the DNA. TRBV21-1 is tagged as a pseudogene. This CDR3 comprises 15 residues. The CDR3 region has the DNA TGTGCCAGCAGCAAGACTAGCGGGAGCTTGGGCGAGCAGTACGTC. It yields the protein CASSKTSGSLGEQYV.

The rearrangement links TRBV7-8 to TRBJ1-5, with TRBD1 as a possible D gene (6 bases). Germline CDR1 and CDR2: SGHVS and FQNEAQ. The CDR3 extends over 17 amino acids. V lost 4 bases and J lost 0, with 16 bases in between. The CDR3 sequence: CASSSLQGLYSNQPQHF. The CDR3 nucleotides read TGTGCCAGCAGCTCTCTACAGGGCCTATATAGCAATCAGCCCCAGCATTTT.

The chain is built from TRBV28 and TRBJ1-2, with a tentative D call TRBD1 (5 bases). The V gene's germline CDR1 is MDHEN and CDR2 SYDVKM. CDR3 length equals 14 residues. The V gene lost 6 bases and the J gene lost 3 bases, with 14 bases spanning the gap. CDR3 sequence: CASSLRGIHYGYTF. CDR3 nucleotide sequence: TGTGCCAGCAGCCTACGGGGGATCCACTATGGCTACACCTTC.

The chain recombines TRBV4-1 with TRBJ2-5, with 7 nucleotides matching TRBD2. This CDR3 region has 16 residues. The germline gives CDR1 MGHRA, CDR2 YSYEKL. V was clipped by 1 base and J by 1 base; unmatched bases: 6. Written as DNA, the CDR3 is TGCGCCAGCAGCCAAGGGTTGGGCGGGGGCCAAGAGACCCAGTACTTC. Its protein is CASSQGLGGGQETQYF.

The gene calls are TRBV7-9 and TRBJ1-1; no clear D gene. The CDR3 has 14 amino acids. The V gene's germline CDR1 is SEHNR and CDR2 FQNEAQ (reference sequence). The germline V and J ends were trimmed by 5 bases and 4 bases, with 14 bases remaining between them. CDR3 in DNA: TGTGCCAGCAGCCTACCCGGAGGTGGCACTGAAGCTTTCTTT. Amino acids: CASSLPGGGTEAFF.

V is TRBV28 and J is TRBJ2-1; maybe TRBD2 (5 bases). CDR1 is MDHEN and CDR2 is SYDVKM in the germline V gene. This CDR3 is built from 13 residues. Trimming removed 6 bases from V and 4 bases from J, with 10 bases in between. The CDR3 loop reads CASSSRGYNEQFF. The DNA for the CDR3 is TGTGCCAGCAGCTCTCGGGGTTACAATGAGCAGTTCTTC.

CDR3 nucleotides: TGTGCCAGCTCCCTCGGACGGGCCGGGGGTACGCAGTATTTT. This translates into CASSLGRAGGTQYF. The chain couples TRBV18 to TRBJ2-3, with a weak D call TRBD2 (6 bases). The V gene lost 6 bases and the J gene lost 8 bases, with 18 bases spanning the gap. Germline-derived CDR1 and CDR2 are KGHSH and LQKENI. There are 14 residues in the CDR3.

This clone was detected only once. The chain employs TRBV4-2 and TRBJ2-1; possibly TRBD2 for D (5 bases). Germline V gene data show CDR1 as LGHNA and CDR2 as YNFKEQ. V was cut by 2 bases and J by 7 bases, with 15 bases left in between. The CDR3 covers 15 residues. The CDR3 loop is CASSQLGRWENEQFF. CDR3 DNA: TGTGCCAGCAGCCAACTTGGGAGATGGGAAAATGAGCAGTTCTTC.